These 12 T cell receptor beta chains were all obtained from the same sample, sequenced in a study of T cell repertoires in cytomegalovirus infection. No cognate antigen is known for these TCRs. One entry per CDR3 protein, called by TCRdb with MiXCR from the reads. Of about 830,000 distinct CDR3 sequences listed, approximately 32% were seen once; the top ten hold 9.5% to 15%. The starting material was cultured CD8+ T cells from PBMCs, obtained from culture after CMV antigen stimulation. The receptors originated from a human donor in good health (CMV status not recorded). Some clones in this sample may be carry-over from other donors' samples.

This clonotype was detected a few times. For the CDR3, the DNA is TGTGCCAGCAGCCTTGCTACAGGGCACGTTGAAGCTTTCTTT. Its translation is CASSLATGHVEAFF. The chain employs TRBV27 and TRBJ1-1; D might be TRBD1 (6 bases). V was pared by 6 bases and J by 7 bases, with 18 bases between. This CDR3 is built from 14 residues. Germline V gives CDR1 MNHEY, CDR2 SMNVEV (reference sequence).

With regard to this clonotype: The CDR3 ends on some other residue instead of the conserved phenylalanine or tryptophan, so this is likely a read error. This chain connects TRBV27 to TRBJ2-3; 8 bases map to TRBD2. Germline loops: CDR1 MNHEY, CDR2 SMNVEV (reference sequence). With V trimmed by 6 bases and J by 2 bases, 10 bases remained unmatched. There are 16 residues in the CDR3. The CDR3 DNA reads as TGTGCCAGCAGGACCCCCGGGGGGGGCACCACAGATACGCAGTATTCT. It encodes CASRTPGGGTTDTQYS.

The chain combines TRBV7-2 with TRBJ2-7; TRBD2 matches 8 bases. Trimming cost V 3 bases and J 7 bases; bases outside gene matches: 5. Per germline, CDR1 SGHTA and CDR2 FQGNSA. This CDR3 has 13 residues. CDR3 in DNA: TGTGCCAGCAGCTTCGGGGGGGTAACGGAGCAGTACGTC. It yields the protein CASSFGGVTEQYV.

The chain uses TRBV2 and TRBJ1-1; possible D gene TRBD1, 5 bases. The V gene lost 8 bases and the J gene lost 1 base, with 11 bases spanning the gap. Germline V gives CDR1 SNHLY, CDR2 FYNNEI. The CDR3 runs to 13 residues. CDR3 bases: TGTGCCAGCGGAGGGGAGGGGAACACTGAAGCTTTCTTT. Amino acid sequence: CASGGEGNTEAFF. The full variable domain, its missing parts supplied by reference TRBV2 and TRBJ1-1, is EPEVTQTPSHQVTQMGQEVILRCVPISNHLYFYWYRQILGQKVEFLVSFYNNEISEKSEIFDDQFSVERPDGSNFTLKIRSTKLEDSAMYFCASGGEGNTEAFFGQGTRLTVV.

The chain links TRBV25-1 to TRBJ1-1; 10 nucleotides agree with TRBD1. This CDR3 has 16 amino acids. Trimming removed 7 bases from V and 5 bases from J; junction bases left unmatched: 13. Germline CDR1 reads MGHDK; CDR2 reads SYGVNS. Here the CDR3 reads CASTSSWTGGFTEAFF. The CDR3 region has the DNA TGTGCCAGCACATCCAGCTGGACAGGGGGTTTTACTGAAGCTTTCTTT. Filled out from reference TRBV25-1 and TRBJ1-1, the complete variable domain reads EADIYQTPRYLVIGTGKKITLECSQTMGHDKMYWYQQDPGMELHLIHYSYGVNSTEKGDLSSESTVSRIRTEHFPLTLESARPSHTSQYLCASTSSWTGGFTEAFFGQGTRLTVV.

This clonotype has at least ten counts. This chain connects TRBV7-2 to TRBJ2-5, with 7 nucleotides matching TRBD1. Germline assignment: CDR1 SGHTA and CDR2 FQGNSA. V trimming: 5 bases; J trimming: 1 base; junction bases outside the gene matches: 7. This CDR3 contains 15 residues. The CDR3 region is CASSRLTGPQETQYF. CDR3 bases: TGTGCCAGCAGCCGACTGACAGGGCCCCAAGAGACCCAGTACTTC.

The CDR3 here is CATTAGSIRTGELFF. CDR3 nucleotides: TGTGCCACCACCGCAGGGAGTATCAGGACCGGGGAGCTGTTTTTT. This chain connects TRBV24-1 to TRBJ2-2; D assignment may be TRBD1 or TRBD2 (5 bases each). Germline CDR1 reads KGHDR; CDR2 reads SFDVKD. This CDR3 has 15 residues. Trimming stripped 8 bases from V and 5 bases from J, with 17 bases between.

On this clonotype itself: A clone one base away is much larger, so this may be a read error. The chain has TRBV7-2 and TRBJ2-7; TRBD2 agrees at 9 bases. CDR3 length: 15 residues. In germline, CDR1 is SGHTA, CDR2 FQGNSA. The CDR3 nucleotides read TGTGCCAACAGCTCAGGCGGACTAGCGAAATACGAGCAGTACTTC. Its translation is CANSSGGLAKYEQYF.

The V call is TRBV15, the J call TRBJ2-5; 14 nucleotides agree with TRBD2. Germline CDR1 and CDR2: LNHNV and YYDKDF (reference sequence). The CDR3 length is 15 residues. V gave up 3 bases and J gave up 3 bases; unmatched junction bases: 0. CDR3 residues: CATSRGLAGEETQYF. Here the CDR3 DNA reads TGTGCCACCAGCAGGGGACTAGCGGGGGAAGAGACCCAGTACTTC.

This clonotype has at least ten counts. J is TRBJ2-2 and V is TRBV7-2, with D possibly TRBD2 on 5 matching bases. Germline-derived CDR1 and CDR2 are SGHTA and FQGNSA. Deletions cut 5 bases from V and 2 bases from J, with 12 bases between. The CDR3 is 15 amino acids. CDR3 nucleotide sequence: TGTGCCAGCAGCAGCCGACTATCTAACACCGGGGAGCTGTTTTTT. This sequence encodes CASSSRLSNTGELFF.

This clonotype was found many times. The chain joins TRBV7-6 to TRBJ2-5, with 7 bases lining up with TRBD2. Germline V lookup: CDR1 SGHVS, CDR2 FNYEAQ. V shed 7 bases and J 5 bases; nucleotides not matched to a gene: 13. This CDR3 has 15 residues. CDR3 protein: CASTQGRGFAETQYF. The DNA of the CDR3 is TGTGCCAGCACCCAAGGGCGGGGGTTCGCCGAGACCCAGTACTTC.

This rearrangement joins TRBV14 to TRBJ1-2; no definite D call. CDR3 length equals 16 residues. Trimming removed 1 base at V and 5 bases at J, with 17 bases between. Germline values: CDR1 SGHDN, CDR2 FVKESK. This chain's CDR3 is CASSQVNPAAFYGYTF. CDR3 DNA sequence: TGTGCCAGCAGCCAAGTTAATCCGGCGGCTTTTTATGGCTACACCTTC.